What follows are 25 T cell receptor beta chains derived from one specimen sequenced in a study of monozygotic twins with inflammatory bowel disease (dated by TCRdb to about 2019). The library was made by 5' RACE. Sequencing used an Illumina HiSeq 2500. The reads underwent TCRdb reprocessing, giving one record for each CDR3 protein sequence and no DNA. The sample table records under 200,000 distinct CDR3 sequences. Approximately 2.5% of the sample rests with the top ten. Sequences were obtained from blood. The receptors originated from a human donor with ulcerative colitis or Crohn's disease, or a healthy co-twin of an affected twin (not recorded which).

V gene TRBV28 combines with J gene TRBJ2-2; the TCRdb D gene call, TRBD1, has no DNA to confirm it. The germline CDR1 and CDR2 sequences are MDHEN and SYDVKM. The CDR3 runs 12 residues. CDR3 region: CASQQGSGELFF.

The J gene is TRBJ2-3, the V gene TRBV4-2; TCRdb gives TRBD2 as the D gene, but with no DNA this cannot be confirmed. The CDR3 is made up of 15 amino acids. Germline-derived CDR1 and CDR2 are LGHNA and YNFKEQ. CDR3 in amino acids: CASSQVSGVGDTQYF.

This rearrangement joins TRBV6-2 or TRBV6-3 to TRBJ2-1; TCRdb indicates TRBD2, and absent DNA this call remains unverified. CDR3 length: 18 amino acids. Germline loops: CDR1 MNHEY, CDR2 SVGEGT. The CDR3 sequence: CASKKTSGNPFSYNEQFF.

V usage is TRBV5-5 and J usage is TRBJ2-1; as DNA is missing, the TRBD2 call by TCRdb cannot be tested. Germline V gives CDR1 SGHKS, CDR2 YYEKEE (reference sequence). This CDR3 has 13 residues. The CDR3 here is CASSFGLVNEQFF.

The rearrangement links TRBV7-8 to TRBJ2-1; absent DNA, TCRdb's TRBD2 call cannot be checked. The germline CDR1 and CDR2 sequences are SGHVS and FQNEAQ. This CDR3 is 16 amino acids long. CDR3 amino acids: CASSRSRGSSYNEQFF. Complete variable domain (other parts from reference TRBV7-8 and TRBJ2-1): GAGVSQSPRYKVAKRGQDVALRCDPISGHVSLFWYQQALGQGPEFLTYFQNEAQLDKSGLPSDRFFAERPEGSVSTLKIQRTQQEDSAVYLCASSRSRGSSYNEQFFGPGTRLTVL.

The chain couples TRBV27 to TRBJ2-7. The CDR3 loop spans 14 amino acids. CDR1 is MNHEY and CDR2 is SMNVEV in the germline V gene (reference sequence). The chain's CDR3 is CASGLGSAVSEQYF.

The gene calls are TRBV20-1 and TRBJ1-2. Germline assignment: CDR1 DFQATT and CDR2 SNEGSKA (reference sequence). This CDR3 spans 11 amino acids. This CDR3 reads CSLVGTSGYTF.

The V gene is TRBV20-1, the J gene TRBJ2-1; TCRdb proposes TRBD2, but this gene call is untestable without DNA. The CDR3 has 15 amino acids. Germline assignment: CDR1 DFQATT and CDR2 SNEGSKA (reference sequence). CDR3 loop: CSARRRTSGSNEQFF.

The CDR3 sequence: CASSQESGTGGNSYRETF. The genes are TRBV4-2 and TRBJ1-2; TCRdb's D call, TRBD1, is unchecked because there is no DNA. The CDR3 is made up of 18 amino acids. Germline V gene data show CDR1 as LGHNA and CDR2 as YNFKEQ.

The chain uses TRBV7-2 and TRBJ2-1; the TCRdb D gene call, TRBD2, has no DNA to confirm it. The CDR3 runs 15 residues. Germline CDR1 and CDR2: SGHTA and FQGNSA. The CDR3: CASSTSGRKYNEQFF. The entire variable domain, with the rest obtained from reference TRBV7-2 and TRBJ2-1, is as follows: GAGVSQSPSNKVTEKGKDVELRCDPISGHTALYWYRQSLGQGLEFLIYFQGNSAPDKSGLPSDRFSAERTGGSVSTLTIQRTQQEDSAVYLCASSTSGRKYNEQFFGPGTRLTVL.

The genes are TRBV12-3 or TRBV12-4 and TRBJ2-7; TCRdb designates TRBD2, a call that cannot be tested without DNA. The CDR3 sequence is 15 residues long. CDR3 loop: CASSFRRAGKYEQYF.

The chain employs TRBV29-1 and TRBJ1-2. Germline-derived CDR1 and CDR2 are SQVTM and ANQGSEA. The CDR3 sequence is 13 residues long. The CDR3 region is CSVEDRTSYGYTF.

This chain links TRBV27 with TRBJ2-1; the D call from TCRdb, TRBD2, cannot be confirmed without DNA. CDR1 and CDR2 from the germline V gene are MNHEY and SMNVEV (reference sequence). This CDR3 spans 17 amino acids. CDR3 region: CASTTGLAGVSYNEQFF.

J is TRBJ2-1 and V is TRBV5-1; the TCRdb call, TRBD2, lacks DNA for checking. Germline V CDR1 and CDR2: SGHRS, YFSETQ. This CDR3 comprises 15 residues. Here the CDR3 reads CASSLEGLADNEQFF.

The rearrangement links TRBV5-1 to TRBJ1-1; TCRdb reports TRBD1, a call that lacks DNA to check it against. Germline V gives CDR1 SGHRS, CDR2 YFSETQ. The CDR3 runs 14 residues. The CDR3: CASSSDRAGTEAFF.

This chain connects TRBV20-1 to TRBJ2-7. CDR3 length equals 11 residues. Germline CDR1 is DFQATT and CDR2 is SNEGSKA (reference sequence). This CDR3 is CSRQGVLEQYF.

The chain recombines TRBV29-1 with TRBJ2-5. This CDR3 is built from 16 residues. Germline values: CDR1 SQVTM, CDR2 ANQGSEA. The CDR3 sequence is CSVEEYGTQISETQYF.

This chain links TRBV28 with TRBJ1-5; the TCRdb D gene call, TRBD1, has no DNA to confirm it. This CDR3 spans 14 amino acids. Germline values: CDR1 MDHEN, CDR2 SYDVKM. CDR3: CASRDRAVLQPQHF.

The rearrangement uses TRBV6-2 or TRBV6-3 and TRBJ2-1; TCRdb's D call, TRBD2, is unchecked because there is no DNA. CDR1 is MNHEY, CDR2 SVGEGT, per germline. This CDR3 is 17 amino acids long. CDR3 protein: CASTPLGGRASYNEQFF.

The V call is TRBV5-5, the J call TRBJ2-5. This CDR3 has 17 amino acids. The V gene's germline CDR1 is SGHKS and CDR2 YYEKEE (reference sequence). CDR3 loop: CASILAPTFGIQETQYF. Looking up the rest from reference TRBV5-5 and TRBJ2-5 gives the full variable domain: DAGVTQSPTHLIKTRGQQVTLRCSPISGHKSVSWYQQVLGQGPQFIFQYYEKEERGRGNFPDRFSARQFPNYSSELNVNALLLGDSALYLCASILAPTFGIQETQYFGPGTRLLVL.

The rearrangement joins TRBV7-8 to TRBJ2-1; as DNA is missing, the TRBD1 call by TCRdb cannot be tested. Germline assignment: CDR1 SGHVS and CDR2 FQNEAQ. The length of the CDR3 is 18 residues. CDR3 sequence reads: CASSLGWTGLSSYNEQFF.

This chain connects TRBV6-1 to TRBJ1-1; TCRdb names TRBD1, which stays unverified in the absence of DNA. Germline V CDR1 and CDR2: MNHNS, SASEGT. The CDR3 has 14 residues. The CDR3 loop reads CASSDLRGNTEAFF.

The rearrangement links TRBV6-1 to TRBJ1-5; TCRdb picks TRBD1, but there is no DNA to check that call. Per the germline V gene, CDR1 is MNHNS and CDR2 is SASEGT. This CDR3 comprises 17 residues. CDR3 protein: CASRKNTGQSSNQPQHF.

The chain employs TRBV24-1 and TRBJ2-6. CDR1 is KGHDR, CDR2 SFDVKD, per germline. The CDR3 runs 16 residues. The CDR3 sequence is CATSDARYSGANVLTF.

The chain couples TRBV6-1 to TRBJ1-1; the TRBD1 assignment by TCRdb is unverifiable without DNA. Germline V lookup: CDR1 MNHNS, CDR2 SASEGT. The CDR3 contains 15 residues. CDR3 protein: CASSEGLLGATEAFF.